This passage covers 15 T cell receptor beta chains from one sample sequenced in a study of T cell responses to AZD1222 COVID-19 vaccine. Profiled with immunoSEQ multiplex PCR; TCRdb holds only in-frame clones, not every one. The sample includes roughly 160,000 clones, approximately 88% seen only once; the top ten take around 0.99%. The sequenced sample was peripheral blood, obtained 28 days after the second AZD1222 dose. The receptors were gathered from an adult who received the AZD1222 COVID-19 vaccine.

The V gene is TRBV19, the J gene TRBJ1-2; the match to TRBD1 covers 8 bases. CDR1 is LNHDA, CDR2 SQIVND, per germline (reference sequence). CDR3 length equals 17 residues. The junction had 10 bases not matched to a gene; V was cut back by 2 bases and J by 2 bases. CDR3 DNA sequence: TGTGCCAGTAGTATATCCCTCAGGGGGCTTGTAAACTATGGCTACACCTTC. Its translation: CASSISLRGLVNYGYTF.

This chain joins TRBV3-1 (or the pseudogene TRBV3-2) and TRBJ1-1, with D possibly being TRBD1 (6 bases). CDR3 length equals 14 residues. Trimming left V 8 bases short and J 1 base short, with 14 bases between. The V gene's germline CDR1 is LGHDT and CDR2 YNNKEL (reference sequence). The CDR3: CASAPGHSNTEAFF. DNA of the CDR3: TGTGCCAGCGCACCGGGACACTCGAACACTGAAGCTTTCTTT.

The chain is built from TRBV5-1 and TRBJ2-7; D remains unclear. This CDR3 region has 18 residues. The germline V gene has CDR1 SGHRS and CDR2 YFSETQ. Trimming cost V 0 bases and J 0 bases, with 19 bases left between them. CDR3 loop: CASSLAYSGQSLSYEQYF. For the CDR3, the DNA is TGCGCCAGCAGCTTGGCCTATTCTGGGCAGTCGCTCTCCTACGAGCAGTACTTC.

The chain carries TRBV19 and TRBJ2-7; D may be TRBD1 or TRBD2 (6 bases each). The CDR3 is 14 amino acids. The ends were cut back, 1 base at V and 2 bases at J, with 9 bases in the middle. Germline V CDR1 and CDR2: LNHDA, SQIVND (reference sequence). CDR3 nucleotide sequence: TGTGCCAGTAGTATAGGTCGGGGGCCCTACGAGCAGTACTTC. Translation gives CASSIGRGPYEQYF.

CDR3 region: CASSPGTGTGEQYF. The CDR3 nucleotides read TGTGCCAGCAGTCCCGGGACAGGGACCGGCGAGCAGTACTTC. V gene TRBV2 combines with J gene TRBJ2-7, with 9 nucleotides matching TRBD1. The CDR3 contains 14 residues. V dropped 5 bases and J dropped 6; count of bases not matched to a gene: 8. Germline assignment: CDR1 SNHLY and CDR2 FYNNEI.

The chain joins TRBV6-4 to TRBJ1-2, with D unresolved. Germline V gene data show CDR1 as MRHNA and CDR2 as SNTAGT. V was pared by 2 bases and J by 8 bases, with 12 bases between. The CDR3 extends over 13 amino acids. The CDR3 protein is CASSDRSRGGYTF. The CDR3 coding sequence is TGTGCCAGCAGTGACAGGTCCCGCGGGGGCTACACCTTC.

CDR3 sequence reads: CSASRTGSYNEQFF. The CDR3 DNA follows: TGCAGTGCTAGTAGGACAGGGTCCTACAATGAGCAGTTCTTC. J is TRBJ2-1 and V is TRBV20-1; TRBD1 aligns across 8 bases. The CDR3 has 14 amino acids. Germline CDR1 and CDR2: DFQATT and SNEGSKA (reference sequence). With 3 bases clipped from V and 1 base from J, the junction kept 2 bases outside the gene matches.

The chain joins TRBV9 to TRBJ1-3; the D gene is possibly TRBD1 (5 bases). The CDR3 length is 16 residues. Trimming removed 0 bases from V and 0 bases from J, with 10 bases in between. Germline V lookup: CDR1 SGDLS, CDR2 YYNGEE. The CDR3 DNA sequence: TGTGCCAGCAGCGTAGGGGGGGTGTTCTCTGGAAACACCATATATTTT. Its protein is CASSVGGVFSGNTIYF. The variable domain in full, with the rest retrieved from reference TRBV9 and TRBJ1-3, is DSGVTQTPKHLITATGQRVTLRCSPRSGDLSVYWYQQSLDQGLQFLIQYYNGEERAKGNILERFSAQQFPDLHSELNLSSLELGDSALYFCASSVGGVFSGNTIYFGEGSWLTVV.

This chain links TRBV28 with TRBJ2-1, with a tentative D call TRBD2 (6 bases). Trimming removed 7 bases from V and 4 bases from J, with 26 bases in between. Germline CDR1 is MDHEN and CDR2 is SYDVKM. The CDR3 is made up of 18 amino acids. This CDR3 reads CASTDPRAAEGLYNEQFF. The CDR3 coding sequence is TGTGCCAGCACCGACCCGCGGGCAGCGGAGGGTTTATACAATGAGCAGTTCTTC.

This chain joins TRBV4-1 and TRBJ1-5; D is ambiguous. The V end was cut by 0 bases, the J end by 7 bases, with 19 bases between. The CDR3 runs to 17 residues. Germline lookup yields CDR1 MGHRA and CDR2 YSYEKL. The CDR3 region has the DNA TGCGCCAGCAGCCAAGACTGGAGGGTTAGCGGGAGGCAGCCCCAGCATTTT. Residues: CASSQDWRVSGRQPQHF.

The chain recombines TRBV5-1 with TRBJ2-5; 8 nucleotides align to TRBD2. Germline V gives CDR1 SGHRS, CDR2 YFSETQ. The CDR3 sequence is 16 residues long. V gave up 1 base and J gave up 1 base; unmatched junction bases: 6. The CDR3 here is CASSLQRGNLQETQYF. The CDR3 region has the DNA TGCGCCAGCAGCTTGCAGCGGGGGAACCTCCAAGAGACCCAGTACTTC.

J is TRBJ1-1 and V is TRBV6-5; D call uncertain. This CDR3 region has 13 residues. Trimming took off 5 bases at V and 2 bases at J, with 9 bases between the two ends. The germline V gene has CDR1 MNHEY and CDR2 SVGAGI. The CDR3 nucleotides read TGTGCCAGCAGTATTAGAACAAACACTGAAGCTTTCTTT. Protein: CASSIRTNTEAFF.

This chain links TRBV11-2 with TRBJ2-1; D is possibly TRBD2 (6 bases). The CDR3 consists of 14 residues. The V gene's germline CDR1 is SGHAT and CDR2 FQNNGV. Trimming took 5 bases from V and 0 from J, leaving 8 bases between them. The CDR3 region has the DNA TGTGCCAGCAGCCCCGGGGGCTCCTACAATGAGCAGTTCTTC. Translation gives CASSPGGSYNEQFF.

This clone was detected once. The CDR3 loop is CASTGGYSYNEQFF. In DNA, the CDR3 is TGTGCCAGTACAGGGGGATACTCCTACAATGAGCAGTTCTTC. V usage is TRBV6-5 and J usage is TRBJ2-1; the match to TRBD1 covers 8 bases. This CDR3 has 14 amino acids. Germline CDR1 and CDR2: MNHEY and SVGAGI. J lost 0 bases, V lost 9 bases, and 4 bases had no gene match.

The CDR3 nucleotides are TGTGCCAGCAGCTTACCTTTAAGGATCGCTCCCTACAATGAGCAGTTCTTC. This codes for CASSLPLRIAPYNEQFF. The chain recombines TRBV7-8 with TRBJ2-1; D unresolved. The CDR3 consists of 17 residues. Germline CDR1 reads SGHVS; CDR2 reads FQNEAQ. V gave up 2 bases and J gave up 2 bases, with 16 bases separating them.